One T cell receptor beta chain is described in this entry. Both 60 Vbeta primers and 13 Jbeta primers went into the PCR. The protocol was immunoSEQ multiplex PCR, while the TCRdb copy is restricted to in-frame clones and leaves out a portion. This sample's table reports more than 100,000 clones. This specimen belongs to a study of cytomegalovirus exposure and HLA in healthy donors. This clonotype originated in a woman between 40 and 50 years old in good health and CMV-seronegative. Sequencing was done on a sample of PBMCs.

The DNA for the CDR3 is TGTGCCAGCAGCGGGGGACTAGCGGGGGGTTCGGGTGAGCAGTTCTTC. Protein product: CASSGGLAGGSGEQFF. This sequence joins TRBV11-2 and TRBJ2-1, with 15 bases identical to TRBD2. This CDR3 is 16 amino acids long. Germline V gene lookup returns CDR1 SGHAT and CDR2 FQNNGV. J lost 9 bases, V lost 5 bases, and 8 bases had no gene match.